A single sample gave rise to the 11 T cell receptor beta chains below, sequenced in a study of blood T cell repertoires in COVID-19. Clones were read by immunoSEQ multiplex PCR, and TCRdb kept only the in-frame ones, dropping some. The sample records approximately 240,000 clones, around four fifths being singletons. The sequenced sample was peripheral blood. Receptors originate from a woman older than 75 with active or convalescent COVID-19.

This rearrangement joins TRBV18 to TRBJ2-1, with D possibly TRBD2 on 5 matching bases. Trimming shortened V by 3 bases and J by 4 bases, and 16 bases separated the two germline ends. In germline, CDR1 is KGHSH, CDR2 LQKENI. This CDR3 contains 16 residues. CDR3 sequence reads: CASSPVGGSTYNEQFF. In nucleotides, the CDR3 is TGTGCCAGCTCACCGGTTGGCGGGTCAACATACAATGAGCAGTTCTTC.

J is TRBJ1-6 and V is TRBV15; 9 bases match TRBD1. In germline, CDR1 is LNHNV, CDR2 YYDKDF (reference sequence). The CDR3 length is 15 residues. The V gene end was trimmed by 5 bases and the J gene end by 6 bases; junction bases not matched to a gene: 5. CDR3 nucleotides: TGTGCCACCAGCGGGGGACAGGGATCTAATTCACCCCTCCACTTT. Amino acids: CATSGGQGSNSPLHF.

V usage is TRBV3-1 (or the pseudogene TRBV3-2) and J usage is TRBJ1-3; the D is unclear. Germline lookup yields CDR1 LGHDT and CDR2 YNNKEL (reference sequence). The CDR3 length is 19 residues. Trimming shortened V by 4 bases and J by 1 base, and 23 bases separated the two germline ends. CDR3 bases: TGTGCCAGCAGCCTCGTCCCGGTCCTCGACGGGTTGTCTGGAAACACCATATATTTT. Its protein product is CASSLVPVLDGLSGNTIYF.

The chain uses TRBV5-1 and TRBJ1-2; TRBD1 might be the D (5 bases). This CDR3 region has 14 residues. Germline V gene sequence: CDR1 SGHRS, CDR2 YFSETQ. The V end lost 4 bases, the J end lost 6 bases, and 16 bases lay between the germline ends. Here the CDR3 reads CASSLGAPKDGYTF. The CDR3 coding sequence is TGCGCCAGCAGCCTAGGGGCACCTAAAGATGGCTACACCTTC.

V and J are TRBV18 and TRBJ2-2, with D unresolved. V was trimmed by 2 bases and J by 5 bases, leaving 12 bases between them. The CDR3 is 15 residues long. The germline CDR1 and CDR2 sequences are KGHSH and LQKENI. The CDR3 reads CASSPMSVGTGELFF. The DNA for the CDR3 is TGTGCCAGCTCACCAATGAGTGTCGGTACCGGGGAGCTGTTTTTT.

This chain uses TRBV19 with TRBJ2-1; 11 nucleotides agree with TRBD1. This CDR3 has 19 amino acids. The germline gives CDR1 LNHDA, CDR2 SQIVND (reference sequence). The V and J ends lost 2 bases and 1 base, in that order; junction bases with no gene match: 10. CDR3 DNA: TGTGCCAGTAGTATAAGGAGGACAGGGGGCGCGAGTTCCTACAATGAGCAGTTCTTC. Residues: CASSIRRTGGASSYNEQFF.

The genes are TRBV19 and TRBJ1-1; D not certain. The CDR3 length is 14 residues. Trimming left V 2 bases short and J 5 bases short, with 12 bases between. The V gene's germline CDR1 is LNHDA and CDR2 SQIVND (reference sequence). The CDR3 sequence is CASSILPGQTEAFF. In DNA, the CDR3 is TGTGCCAGTAGTATACTCCCTGGGCAGACTGAAGCTTTCTTT.

V and J are TRBV7-2 and TRBJ1-2; 8 nucleotides match TRBD1. V dropped 5 bases and J dropped 1; count of bases not matched to a gene: 9. The CDR3 contains 16 residues. CDR1 is SGHTA, CDR2 FQGNSA, per germline. DNA for the CDR3: TGTGCCAGCAGCACCAGACAGGGGCTTTTTAACTATGGCTACACCTTC. Translating gives CASSTRQGLFNYGYTF. Combining the CDR3 with reference TRBV7-2 and TRBJ1-2 gives the whole variable domain GAGVSQSPSNKVTEKGKDVELRCDPISGHTALYWYRQSLGQGLEFLIYFQGNSAPDKSGLPSDRFSAERTGGSVSTLTIQRTQQEDSAVYLCASSTRQGLFNYGYTFGSGTRLTVV.

This chain connects TRBV12-3 or TRBV12-4 to TRBJ2-7; TRBD1 is a possible D gene (5 bases). The V end lost 1 base, the J end lost 3 bases, and 7 bases lay between the germline ends. This CDR3 region has 13 residues. The DNA of the CDR3 is TGTGCCAGCAGTTTAGGACAGAACTACGAGCAGTACTTC. Amino acid sequence: CASSLGQNYEQYF.

CDR3 loop: CASSLRQGIYGYTF. CDR3 sequence (DNA): TGTGCCAGCAGTCTCCGACAGGGCATCTATGGCTACACCTTC. The gene calls are TRBV27 and TRBJ1-2; 7 bases line up with TRBD1. Germline-derived CDR1 and CDR2 are MNHEY and SMNVEV (reference sequence). The CDR3 runs 14 residues. Germline trimming cut 5 bases from V and 4 bases from J; bases unmatched to any gene: 7.

The rearrangement joins TRBV5-1 to TRBJ2-7; tentative D call: TRBD1 (6 bases). This CDR3 is built from 14 residues. Germline loops: CDR1 SGHRS, CDR2 YFSETQ. Between the trimmed V and J ends, which lost 3 bases and 2 bases, there was a span of 12 bases. DNA of the CDR3: TGCGCCAGCAGCTATCAGACAGGAACCTACGAGCAGTACTTC. It yields the protein CASSYQTGTYEQYF.